This T cell receptor beta chain was recorded in a study of cytomegalovirus exposure and HLA in healthy donors. General study points: Several of the most significant clusters were apparently associated with common viral pathogens in a later analysis. Cytomegalovirus-associated TCR beta chains were listed, numbering 164.

About this clone itself: Antigen specificity is unknown.

60 Vbeta and 13 Jbeta primers were used in PCR. The protocol was immunoSEQ multiplex PCR, while the TCRdb copy is restricted to in-frame clones and leaves out a portion. The sample carries some 140,000 clones, less than 80% recorded once. The V gene lost 2 bases and the J gene lost 5 bases, with 5 bases spanning the gap. This CDR3 has 11 residues. The germline gives CDR1 DFQATT, CDR2 SNEGSKA (reference sequence). The sequence came from a man aged 25 to 45 in good health and CMV-seronegative. This sequence joins TRBV20-1 and TRBJ2-3; D unclear. Input material: PBMCs. In DNA form, the CDR3 reads TGCAGTGCTAGAATCGGAGATACGCAGTATTTT. This codes for CSARIGDTQYF.